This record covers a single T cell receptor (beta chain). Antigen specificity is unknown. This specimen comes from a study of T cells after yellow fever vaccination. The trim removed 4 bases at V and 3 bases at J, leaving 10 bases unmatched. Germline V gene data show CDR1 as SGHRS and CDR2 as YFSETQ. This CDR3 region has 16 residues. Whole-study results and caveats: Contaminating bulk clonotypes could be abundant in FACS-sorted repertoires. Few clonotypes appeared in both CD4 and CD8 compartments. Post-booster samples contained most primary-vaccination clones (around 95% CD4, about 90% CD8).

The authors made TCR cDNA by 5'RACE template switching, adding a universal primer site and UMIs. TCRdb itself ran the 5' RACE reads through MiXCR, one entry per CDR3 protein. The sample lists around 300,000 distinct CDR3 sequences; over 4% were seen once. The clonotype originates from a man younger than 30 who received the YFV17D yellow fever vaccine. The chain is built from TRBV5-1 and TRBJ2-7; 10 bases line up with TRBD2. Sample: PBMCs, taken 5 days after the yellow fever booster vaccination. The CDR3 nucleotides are TGCGCCAGCAGCCTCGGACTAGCGGACGTCCTCTACGAGCAGTACTTC. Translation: CASSLGLADVLYEQYF.